Below, 18 T cell receptor beta chains from the same sample are listed, as sequenced in a study of T cell repertoires in cytomegalovirus infection (dated by TCRdb to between 2018 and 2021). Sequencing was performed on an Illumina HiSeq 1500. Using fastp at Q25 and MiXCR, TCRdb reprocessed the public reads and kept productive beta chains. Rows are unified per CDR3 protein, each entry keeping the most common DNA and genes. The sample table contains about 310,000 distinct CDR3 sequences; only one count was recorded for more than 20% of them. In total, the top ten clones hold about an eighth of the sample. Their cognate antigens are unknown. The intended sense of this specimen's treatment or condition label: in vitro stimulation with specific CMV peptide epitopes to enrich CMV-specific T cells. The specimen was cultured PBMCs, collected from culture after CMV antigen stimulation. The receptors were gathered from a human donor in good health (CMV status not recorded). Some clones in this sample may be carry-over from other donors' samples.

V and J are TRBV19 and TRBJ1-2; 11 bases agree with TRBD1. The CDR3 runs 17 residues. Per germline, CDR1 LNHDA and CDR2 SQIVND (reference sequence). V lost 7 bases, J lost 3 bases, and 13 bases stayed unmatched. This chain's CDR3 is CASIPFFPGQGDYGYTF. The CDR3 DNA reads as TGTGCCAGTATTCCCTTTTTTCCGGGACAGGGGGACTATGGCTACACCTTC.

This chain uses TRBV4-2 with TRBJ2-5; a possible D gene is TRBD2 (5 bases). The CDR3 spans 16 residues. Germline loops: CDR1 LGHNA, CDR2 YNFKEQ. The V gene lost 0 bases and the J gene lost 7 bases, with 18 bases spanning the gap. CDR3 region: CASSQDGAALGVTQYF. The DNA for the CDR3 is TGTGCCAGCAGCCAAGATGGTGCAGCCCTCGGGGTGACCCAGTACTTC.

This clonotype has only a few counts. This chain joins TRBV14 and TRBJ1-4; D possibly corresponds to TRBD1 (6 bases). Germline loops: CDR1 SGHDN, CDR2 FVKESK. The CDR3 sequence is 13 residues long. Trimming removed 0 bases from V and 10 bases from J, with 9 bases in between. DNA for the CDR3: TGTGCCAGCAGCCAAGATTGGGGGCGAAAACTGTTTTTT. Protein product: CASSQDWGRKLFF.

This clonotype was seen at least ten times. CDR3 in amino acids: CASSPVGAYEQYF. The CDR3, as DNA: TGTGCCAGCAGCCCCGTCGGCGCCTACGAGCAGTACTTC. The chain recombines TRBV28 with TRBJ2-7; no definite D call. From germline, CDR1 is MDHEN and CDR2 SYDVKM. V lost 6 bases to trimming and J lost 2 bases, with 11 bases between them. The CDR3 spans 13 residues.

This clonotype was seen a few times. This chain connects TRBV7-2 to TRBJ2-3; TRBD2 might be the D (5 bases). The CDR3 has 17 residues. The germline gives CDR1 SGHTA, CDR2 FQGNSA. Deletions cut 5 bases from V and 2 bases from J, with 20 bases between. The CDR3 sequence: CASSPAPGSPHTDTQYF. The CDR3 DNA reads as TGTGCCAGCAGCCCAGCGCCGGGGAGTCCCCACACAGATACGCAGTATTTT.

The CDR3 region has the DNA TGCGCCAGCACAGGCGGCAGGGGGGACAATGAGCAGTTCTTC. It yields the protein CASTGGRGDNEQFF. The V and J genes are TRBV5-1 and TRBJ2-1; D might be TRBD1 (7 bases). The V gene lost 6 bases and the J gene lost 5 bases, with 15 bases spanning the gap. In germline, CDR1 is SGHRS, CDR2 YFSETQ. CDR3 length equals 14 residues.

The chain is built from TRBV27 and TRBJ2-7; 8 nucleotides line up with TRBD2. The germline V gene has CDR1 MNHEY and CDR2 SMNVEV (reference sequence). The CDR3 covers 14 residues. The V gene end was trimmed by 5 bases and the J gene end by 2 bases; junction bases not matched to a gene: 5. CDR3 loop: CASSRKGLAYEQYF. The CDR3 DNA is TGTGCCAGCAGTCGAAAGGGACTAGCCTACGAGCAGTACTTC.

The chain employs TRBV29-1 and TRBJ2-7, with 9 nucleotides matching TRBD2. V was clipped by 3 bases and J by 2 bases; unmatched bases: 2. CDR3 length: 13 amino acids. Per the germline V gene, CDR1 is SQVTM and CDR2 is ANQGSEA. CDR3 residues: CSVELAGAYEQYF. The CDR3, as DNA: TGCAGCGTTGAGTTAGCGGGAGCCTACGAGCAGTACTTC.

This chain uses TRBV4-3 with TRBJ1-6, with D uncertain. V was trimmed by 2 bases and J by 1 base, leaving 6 bases between them. This CDR3 region has 15 residues. CDR1 LGHNA and CDR2 YSLEER come from the germline V gene. CDR3 nucleotides: TGCGCCAGCAGCCAACACGGATCCTATAATTCACCCCTCCACTTT. It codes for CASSQHGSYNSPLHF.

This clonotype was found a few times. V and J are TRBV28 and TRBJ2-1, with 8 bases identical to TRBD1. The CDR3 consists of 15 residues. Germline V gene lookup returns CDR1 MDHEN and CDR2 SYDVKM. Trimming removed 6 bases from V and 5 bases from J; junction bases left unmatched: 9. CDR3 bases: TGTGCCAGCAGCCCACACGAGACAGGGGACAATGAGCAGTTCTTC. It codes for CASSPHETGDNEQFF.

The rearrangement links TRBV7-2 to TRBJ2-1, with TRBD1 identical over 7 bases. V lost 3 bases, J lost 9 bases, and 8 bases stayed unmatched. This CDR3 contains 14 residues. Germline V gene sequence: CDR1 SGHTA, CDR2 FQGNSA. The CDR3 region is CASSFLTGWSEQFF. CDR3 DNA sequence: TGTGCCAGCAGCTTCCTGACAGGGTGGAGTGAGCAGTTCTTC.

This clonotype was seen a few times. This sequence joins TRBV4-1 and TRBJ2-2; 10 bases match TRBD2. Trimming took 2 bases from V and 8 from J; bases not matched to a gene: 8. Germline CDR1 MGHRA, CDR2 YSYEKL. CDR3 size: 16 residues. CDR3 region: CASSQKAGGPRGELFF. The CDR3 bases are TGCGCCAGCAGCCAAAAAGCGGGAGGGCCCAGAGGGGAGCTGTTTTTT.

V usage is TRBV6-2 or TRBV6-3 and J usage is TRBJ2-7; TRBD2 agrees at 9 bases. Germline V gene lookup returns CDR1 MNHEY and CDR2 SVGEGT. The V segment lost 2 bases and the J segment 6 bases; nucleotides outside the gene matches: 8. The CDR3 sequence is 15 residues long. The CDR3 coding sequence is TGTGCCAGCAGTTACCCCATAGCGGGAGAGGTCGAGCAGTACTTC. Translation gives CASSYPIAGEVEQYF.

This clonotype was seen ten or more times. The chain links TRBV7-9 to TRBJ1-4; D possibly corresponds to TRBD1 (6 bases). The germline CDR1 and CDR2 sequences are SEHNR and FQNEAQ (reference sequence). The CDR3 is made up of 15 amino acids. The V end lost 5 bases, the J end lost 0 bases, and 10 bases lay between the germline ends. The CDR3 DNA reads as TGTGCCAGCAGCGCCCGGACAGCAACTAATGAAAAACTGTTTTTT. This translates into CASSARTATNEKLFF.

A few counts support this clonotype. This chain joins TRBV4-1 and TRBJ2-5, with unresolved D. The germline V gene encodes CDR1 MGHRA and CDR2 YSYEKL. The CDR3 length is 13 residues. The germline V and J ends were trimmed by 0 bases and 4 bases, with 6 bases remaining between them. The CDR3 nucleotides read TGCGCCAGCAGCCAAGATTTCCCAGAGACCCAGTACTTC. Protein sequence: CASSQDFPETQYF.

This chain uses TRBV19 with TRBJ1-2; TRBD1 is a possible D gene (5 bases). The CDR3 is 13 residues long. The germline V gene has CDR1 LNHDA and CDR2 SQIVND (reference sequence). Between the trimmed V and J ends, which lost 7 bases and 6 bases, there was a span of 15 bases. The CDR3 nucleotides read TGTGCCAGTACCCCAGGGACTAAGGATGGCTACACCTTC. It encodes CASTPGTKDGYTF. Based on the CDR3 plus reference TRBV19 and TRBJ1-2, the full variable domain is DGGITQSPKYLFRKEGQNVTLSCEQNLNHDAMYWYRQDPGQGLRLIYYSQIVNDFQKGDIAEGYSVSREKKESFPLTVTSAQKNPTAFYLCASTPGTKDGYTFGSGTRLTVV.

The table lists this clonotype with a few counts. The J gene is TRBJ2-2, the V gene TRBV19; D may be TRBD1 (6 bases). V dropped 2 bases and J dropped 1 base, with 14 bases sitting between them. Germline CDR1 and CDR2: LNHDA and SQIVND (reference sequence). CDR3 size: 17 residues. The CDR3 nucleotides are TGTGCCAGTAGTATATACCGGACAGTTCGGAACACCGGGGAGCTGTTTTTT. It encodes CASSIYRTVRNTGELFF.

The J gene is TRBJ2-2, the V gene TRBV29-1; 7 positions match TRBD1. V was clipped by 3 bases and J by 5 bases; unmatched bases: 3. Germline-derived CDR1 and CDR2 are SQVTM and ANQGSEA. The CDR3 sequence is 13 residues long. CDR3 region: CSVEGQQTGELFF. The CDR3 region has the DNA TGCAGCGTTGAGGGACAGCAAACCGGGGAGCTGTTTTTT.